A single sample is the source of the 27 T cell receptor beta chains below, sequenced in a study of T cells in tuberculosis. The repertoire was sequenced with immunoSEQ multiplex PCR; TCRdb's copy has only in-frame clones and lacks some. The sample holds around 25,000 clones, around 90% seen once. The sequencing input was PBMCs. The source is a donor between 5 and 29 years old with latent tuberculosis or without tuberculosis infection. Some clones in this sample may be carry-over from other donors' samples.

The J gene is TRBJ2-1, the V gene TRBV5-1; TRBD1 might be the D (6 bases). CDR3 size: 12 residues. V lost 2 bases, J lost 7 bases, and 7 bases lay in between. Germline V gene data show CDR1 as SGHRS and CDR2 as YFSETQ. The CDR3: CASSLQGNEQFF. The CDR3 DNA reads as TGCGCCAGCAGCTTACAGGGAAATGAGCAGTTCTTC.

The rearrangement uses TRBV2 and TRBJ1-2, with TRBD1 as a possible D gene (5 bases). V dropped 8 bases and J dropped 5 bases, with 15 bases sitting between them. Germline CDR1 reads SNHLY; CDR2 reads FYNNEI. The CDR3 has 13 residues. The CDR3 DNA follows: TGTGCCAGCGTGGGGGGGATCCGGTATGGCTACACCTTC. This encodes CASVGGIRYGYTF. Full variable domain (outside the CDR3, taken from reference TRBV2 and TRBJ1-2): EPEVTQTPSHQVTQMGQEVILRCVPISNHLYFYWYRQILGQKVEFLVSFYNNEISEKSEIFDDQFSVERPDGSNFTLKIRSTKLEDSAMYFCASVGGIRYGYTFGSGTRLTVV.

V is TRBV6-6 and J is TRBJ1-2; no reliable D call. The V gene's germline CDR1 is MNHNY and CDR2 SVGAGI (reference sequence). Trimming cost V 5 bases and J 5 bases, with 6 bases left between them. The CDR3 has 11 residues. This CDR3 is CASSQSYGYTF. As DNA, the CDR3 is TGTGCCAGCAGTCAGTCGTATGGCTACACCTTC.

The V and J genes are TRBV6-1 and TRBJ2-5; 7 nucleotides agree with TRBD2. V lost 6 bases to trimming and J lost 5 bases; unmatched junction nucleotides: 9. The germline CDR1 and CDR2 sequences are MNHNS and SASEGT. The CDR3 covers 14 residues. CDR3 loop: CASRGGVVWETQYF. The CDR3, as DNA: TGTGCCAGCAGGGGAGGGGTGGTTTGGGAGACCCAGTACTTC.

The CDR3 coding sequence is TGTGCCAGCAGTGTGGACAGGGTAAATGAAAAACTGTTTTTT. Its protein product is CASSVDRVNEKLFF. The chain combines TRBV25-1 with TRBJ1-4; 8 bases line up with TRBD1. Trimming cost V 4 bases and J 5 bases; bases outside gene matches: 3. This CDR3 has 14 amino acids. CDR1 is MGHDK and CDR2 is SYGVNS in the germline V gene.

The CDR3 loop reads CASSPGQGNTEAFF. Written as DNA, the CDR3 is TGTGCCAGCAGCCCGGGACAGGGGAACACTGAAGCTTTCTTT. This chain uses TRBV11-2 with TRBJ1-1; 9 positions match TRBD1. The CDR3 covers 14 residues. The V and J ends lost 5 bases and 1 base, in that order; junction bases with no gene match: 2. CDR1 SGHAT and CDR2 FQNNGV come from the germline V gene.

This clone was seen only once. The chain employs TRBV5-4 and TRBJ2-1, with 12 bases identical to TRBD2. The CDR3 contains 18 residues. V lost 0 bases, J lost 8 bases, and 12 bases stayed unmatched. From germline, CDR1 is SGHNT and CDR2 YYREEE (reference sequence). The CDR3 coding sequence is TGTGCCAGCAGCTTGGGGGGACTAGCGGGCCTTGTAGGCGATGAGCAGTTCTTC. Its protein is CASSLGGLAGLVGDEQFF.

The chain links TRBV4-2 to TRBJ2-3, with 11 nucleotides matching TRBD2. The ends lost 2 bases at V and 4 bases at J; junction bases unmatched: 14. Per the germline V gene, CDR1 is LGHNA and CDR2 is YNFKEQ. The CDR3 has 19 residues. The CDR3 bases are TGTGCCAGCAGCCAACCCCAGCCCCCACTAGCGGGGGCCGCAGATACGCAGTATTTT. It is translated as CASSQPQPPLAGAADTQYF.

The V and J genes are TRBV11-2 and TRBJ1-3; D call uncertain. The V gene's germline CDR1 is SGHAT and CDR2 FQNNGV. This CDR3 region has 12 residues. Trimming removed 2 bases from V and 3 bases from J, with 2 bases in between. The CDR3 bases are TGTGCCAGCAGCTTATATGGAAACACCATATATTTT. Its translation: CASSLYGNTIYF.

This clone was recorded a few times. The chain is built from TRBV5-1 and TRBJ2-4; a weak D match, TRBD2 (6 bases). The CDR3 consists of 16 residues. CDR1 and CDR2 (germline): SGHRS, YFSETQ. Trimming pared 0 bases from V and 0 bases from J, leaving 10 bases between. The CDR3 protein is CASSLGGGIAKNIQYF. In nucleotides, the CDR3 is TGCGCCAGCAGCTTGGGCGGCGGGATAGCCAAAAACATTCAGTACTTC.

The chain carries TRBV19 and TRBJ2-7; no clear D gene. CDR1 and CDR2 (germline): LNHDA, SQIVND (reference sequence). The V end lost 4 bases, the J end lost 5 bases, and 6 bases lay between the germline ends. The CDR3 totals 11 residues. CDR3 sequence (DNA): TGTGCCAGTAGTACAGGAAACGAGCAGTACTTC. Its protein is CASSTGNEQYF. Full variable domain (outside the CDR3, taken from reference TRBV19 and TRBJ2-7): DGGITQSPKYLFRKEGQNVTLSCEQNLNHDAMYWYRQDPGQGLRLIYYSQIVNDFQKGDIAEGYSVSREKKESFPLTVTSAQKNPTAFYLCASSTGNEQYFGPGTRLTVT.

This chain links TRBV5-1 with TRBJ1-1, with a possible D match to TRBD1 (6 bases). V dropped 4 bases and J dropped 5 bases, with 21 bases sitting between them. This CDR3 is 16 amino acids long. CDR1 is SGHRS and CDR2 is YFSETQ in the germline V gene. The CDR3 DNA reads TGCGCCAGCAGCCCGTCGCCTAGGGGGGGGCGAACTGAAGCTTTCTTT. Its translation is CASSPSPRGGRTEAFF.

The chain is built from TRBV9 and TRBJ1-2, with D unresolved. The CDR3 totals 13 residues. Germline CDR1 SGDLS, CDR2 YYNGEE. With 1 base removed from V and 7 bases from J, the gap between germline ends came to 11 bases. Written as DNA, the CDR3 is TGTGCCAGCAGCGTATCGGAAGCGCGTGGCTACACCTTC. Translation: CASSVSEARGYTF.

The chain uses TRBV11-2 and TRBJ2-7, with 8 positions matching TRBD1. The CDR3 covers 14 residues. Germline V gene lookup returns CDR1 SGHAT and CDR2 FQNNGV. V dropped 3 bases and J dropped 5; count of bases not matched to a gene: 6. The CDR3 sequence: CASSFGQGFDEQYF. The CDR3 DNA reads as TGTGCCAGCAGCTTCGGACAGGGTTTCGACGAGCAGTACTTC.

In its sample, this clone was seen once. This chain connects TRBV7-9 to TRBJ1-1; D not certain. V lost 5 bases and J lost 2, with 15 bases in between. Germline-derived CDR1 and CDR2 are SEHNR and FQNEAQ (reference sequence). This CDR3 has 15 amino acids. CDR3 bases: TGTGCCAGCAGCCCCCTCGGAGGTGACAACACTGAAGCTTTCTTT. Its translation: CASSPLGGDNTEAFF.

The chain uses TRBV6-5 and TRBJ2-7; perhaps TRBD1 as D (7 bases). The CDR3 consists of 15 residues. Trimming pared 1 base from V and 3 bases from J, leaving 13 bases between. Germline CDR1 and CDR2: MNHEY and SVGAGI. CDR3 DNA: TGTGCCAGCAGTTACTTCGGGGGACAGCGCTACGAGCAGTACTTC. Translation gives CASSYFGGQRYEQYF.

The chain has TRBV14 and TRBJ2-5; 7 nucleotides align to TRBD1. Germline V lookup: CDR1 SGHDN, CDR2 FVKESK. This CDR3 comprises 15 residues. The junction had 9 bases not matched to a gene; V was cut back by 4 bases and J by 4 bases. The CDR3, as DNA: TGTGCCAGCAGCCTAACAGACAGGGACCGAGAGACCCAGTACTTC. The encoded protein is CASSLTDRDRETQYF.

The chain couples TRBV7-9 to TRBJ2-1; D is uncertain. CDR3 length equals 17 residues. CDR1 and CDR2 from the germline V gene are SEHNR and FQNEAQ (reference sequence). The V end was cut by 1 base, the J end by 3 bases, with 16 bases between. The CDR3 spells CASSLEASAQSYNEQFF. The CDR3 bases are TGTGCCAGCAGCTTAGAGGCCAGCGCCCAGAGCTACAATGAGCAGTTCTTC.

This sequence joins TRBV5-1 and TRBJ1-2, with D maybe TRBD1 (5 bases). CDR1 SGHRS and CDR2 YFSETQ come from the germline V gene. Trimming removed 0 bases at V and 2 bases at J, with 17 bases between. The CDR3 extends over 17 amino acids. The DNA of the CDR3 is TGCGCCAGCAGCTTGGCCAAAGGTTGGGCAGGGAACTATGGCTACACCTTC. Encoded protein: CASSLAKGWAGNYGYTF.

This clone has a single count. This chain's CDR3 is CASSLDVADTDTQYF. CDR3 in DNA: TGTGCCAGCAGCTTGGACGTAGCGGACACAGATACGCAGTATTTT. This sequence joins TRBV5-6 and TRBJ2-3; possible D gene TRBD2, 6 bases. Trimming took off 0 bases at V and 2 bases at J, with 10 bases between the two ends. The CDR3 loop spans 15 amino acids. The germline gives CDR1 SGHDT, CDR2 YYEEEE.

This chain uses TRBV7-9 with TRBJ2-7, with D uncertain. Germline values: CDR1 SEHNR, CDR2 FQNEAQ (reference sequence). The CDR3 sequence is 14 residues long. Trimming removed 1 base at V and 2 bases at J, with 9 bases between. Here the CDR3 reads CASSLGVPAYEQYF. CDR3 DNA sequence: TGTGCCAGCAGCTTAGGAGTCCCGGCCTACGAGCAGTACTTC.

The DNA for the CDR3 is TGTGCCAGCAGTTACGGACAGGGGAATCAGCCCCAGCATTTT. This codes for CASSYGQGNQPQHF. This chain uses TRBV6-5 with TRBJ1-5; 9 bases align to TRBD1. In germline, CDR1 is MNHEY, CDR2 SVGAGI. CDR3 length: 14 amino acids. V lost 2 bases and J lost 4; bases outside the gene matches: 0.

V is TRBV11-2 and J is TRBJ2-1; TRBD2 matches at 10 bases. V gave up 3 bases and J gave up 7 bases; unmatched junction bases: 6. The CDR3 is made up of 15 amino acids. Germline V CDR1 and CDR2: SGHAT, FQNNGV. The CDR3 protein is CASSLAAGGPNEQFF. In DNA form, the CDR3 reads TGTGCCAGCAGCTTGGCAGCGGGGGGGCCAAATGAGCAGTTCTTC. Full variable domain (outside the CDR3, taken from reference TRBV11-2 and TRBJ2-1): EAGVAQSPRYKIIEKRQSVAFWCNPISGHATLYWYQQILGQGPKLLIQFQNNGVVDDSQLPKDRFSAERLKGVDSTLKIQPAKLEDSAVYLCASSLAAGGPNEQFFGPGTRLTVL.

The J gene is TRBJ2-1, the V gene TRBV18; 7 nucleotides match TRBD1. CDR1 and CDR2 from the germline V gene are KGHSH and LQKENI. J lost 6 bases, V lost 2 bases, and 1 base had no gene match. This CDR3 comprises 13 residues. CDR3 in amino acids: CASSPGDSNEQFF. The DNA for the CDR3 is TGTGCCAGCTCACCAGGGGACAGCAATGAGCAGTTCTTC.

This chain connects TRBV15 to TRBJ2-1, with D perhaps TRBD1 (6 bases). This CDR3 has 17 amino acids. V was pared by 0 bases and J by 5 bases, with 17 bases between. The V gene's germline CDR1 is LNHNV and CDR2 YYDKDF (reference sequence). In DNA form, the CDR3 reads TGTGCCACCAGCAGAGATCGTAGTGCAGGGGATGACAATGAGCAGTTCTTC. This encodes CATSRDRSAGDDNEQFF. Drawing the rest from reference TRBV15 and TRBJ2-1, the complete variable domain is DAMVIQNPRYQVTQFGKPVTLSCSQTLNHNVMYWYQQKSSQAPKLLFHYYDKDFNNEADTPDNFQSRRPNTSFCFLDIRSPGLGDTAMYLCATSRDRSAGDDNEQFFGPGTRLTVL.

DNA of the CDR3: TGTGCCAGCAGCTTTGGAGGACTAGCGGGGGGGATGACGCAGTATTTT. Its translation is CASSFGGLAGGMTQYF. The J gene is TRBJ2-3, the V gene TRBV5-6; 15 bases map to TRBD2. The V segment lost 2 bases and the J segment 9 bases; nucleotides outside the gene matches: 7. CDR3 length equals 16 residues. Germline V gene data show CDR1 as SGHDT and CDR2 as YYEEEE.

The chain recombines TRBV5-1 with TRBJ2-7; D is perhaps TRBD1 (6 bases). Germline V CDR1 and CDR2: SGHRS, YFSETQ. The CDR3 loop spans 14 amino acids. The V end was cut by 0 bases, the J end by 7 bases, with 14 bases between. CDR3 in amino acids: CASSLAGVGGEQYF. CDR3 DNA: TGCGCCAGCAGCTTGGCCGGTGTAGGGGGTGAGCAGTACTTC.